This T cell receptor beta chain was sequenced for a study of shared clonotypes between healthy human individuals. General study findings and limits: The genetic and exposure-history diversity represented was limited by few donors. Depth was large, yet rarefaction showed that sorted-subset sequencing was incomplete.

The CDR3 length is 15 residues. Trimming took 4 bases from V and 1 from J, leaving 13 bases between them. Looked up from germline, CDR1 is SEHNR and CDR2 is FQNEAQ (reference sequence). TCRdb keeps only in-frame clones here, not all; method: immunoSEQ multiplex PCR. The sample has roughly 2.2 million clones, around 93% seen once. With regard to this clone: Its antigen is not known.

The rearrangement links TRBV7-9 to TRBJ2-5; D tentatively reads TRBD1 or TRBD2 (6 bases each). Sequenced material: naive CD4+ T cells from PBMCs. Documented subset: CD45RA+ positively selected. The source is a man aged 18 to 29 in good health. Some clones in this sample may be carry-over from other donors' samples. The DNA for the CDR3 is TGTGCCAGCAGCTCGAGGGGGGCCTCCCAAGAGACCCAGTACTTC. Protein: CASSSRGASQETQYF.